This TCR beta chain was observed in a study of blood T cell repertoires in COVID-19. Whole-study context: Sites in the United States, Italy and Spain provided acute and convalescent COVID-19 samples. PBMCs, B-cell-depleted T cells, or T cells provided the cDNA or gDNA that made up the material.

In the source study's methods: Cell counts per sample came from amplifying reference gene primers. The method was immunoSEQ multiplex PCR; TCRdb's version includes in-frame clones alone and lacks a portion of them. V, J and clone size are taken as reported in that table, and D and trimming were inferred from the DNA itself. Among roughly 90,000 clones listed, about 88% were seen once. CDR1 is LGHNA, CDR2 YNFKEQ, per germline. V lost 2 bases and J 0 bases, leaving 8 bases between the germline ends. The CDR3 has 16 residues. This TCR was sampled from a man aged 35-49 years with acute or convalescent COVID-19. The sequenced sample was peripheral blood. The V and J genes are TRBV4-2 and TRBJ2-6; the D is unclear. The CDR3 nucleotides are TGTGCCAGCAGCCAACCGCTCAGCTCTGGGGCCAACGTCCTGACTTTC. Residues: CASSQPLSSGANVLTF.